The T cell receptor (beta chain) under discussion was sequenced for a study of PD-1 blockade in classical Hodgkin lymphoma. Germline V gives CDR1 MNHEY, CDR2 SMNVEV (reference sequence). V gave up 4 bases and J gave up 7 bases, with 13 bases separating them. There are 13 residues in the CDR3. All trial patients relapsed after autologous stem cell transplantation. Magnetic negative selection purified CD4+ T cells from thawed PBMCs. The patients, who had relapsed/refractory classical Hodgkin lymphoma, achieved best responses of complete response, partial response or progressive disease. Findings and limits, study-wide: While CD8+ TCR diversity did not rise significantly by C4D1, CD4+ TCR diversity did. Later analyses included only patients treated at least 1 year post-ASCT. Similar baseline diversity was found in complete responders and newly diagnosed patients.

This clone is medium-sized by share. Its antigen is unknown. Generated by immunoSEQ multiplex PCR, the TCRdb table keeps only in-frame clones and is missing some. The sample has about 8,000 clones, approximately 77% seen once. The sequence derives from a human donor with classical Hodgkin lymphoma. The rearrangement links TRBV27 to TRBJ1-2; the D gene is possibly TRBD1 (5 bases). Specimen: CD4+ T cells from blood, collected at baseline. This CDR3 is CASSWRDGLGYTF. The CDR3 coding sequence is TGTGCCAGCAGTTGGAGGGACGGGCTTGGCTACACCTTC.